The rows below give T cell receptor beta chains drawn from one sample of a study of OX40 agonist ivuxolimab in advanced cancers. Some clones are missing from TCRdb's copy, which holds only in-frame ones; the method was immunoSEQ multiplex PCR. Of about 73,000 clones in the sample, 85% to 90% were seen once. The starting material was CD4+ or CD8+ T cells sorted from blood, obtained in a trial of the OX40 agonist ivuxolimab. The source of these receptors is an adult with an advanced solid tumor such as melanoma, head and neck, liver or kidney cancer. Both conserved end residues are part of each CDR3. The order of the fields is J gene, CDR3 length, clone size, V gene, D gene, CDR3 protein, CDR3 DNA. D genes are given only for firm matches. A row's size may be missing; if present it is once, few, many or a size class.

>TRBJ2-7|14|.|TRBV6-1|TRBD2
CVSRRLAGAYEQYF
TGTGTCAGCAGGCGGCTAGCGGGAGCGTACGAGCAGTACTTC
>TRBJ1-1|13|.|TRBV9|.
CASSARENTEAFF
TGTGCCAGCAGCGCCAGGGAGAACACTGAAGCTTTCTTT
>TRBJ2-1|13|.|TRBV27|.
CASSLRQTNEQFF
TGTGCCAGCAGTTTACGCCAGACCAATGAGCAGTTCTTC
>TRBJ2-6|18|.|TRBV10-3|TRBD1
CAISEVTGGMKGANVLTF
TGTGCCATCAGTGAGGTGACAGGGGGTATGAAGGGGGCCAACGTCCTGACTTTC
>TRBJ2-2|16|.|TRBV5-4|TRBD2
CASSSGGLAGHGELFF
TGTGCCAGCAGCTCAGGGGGACTAGCAGGACACGGGGAGCTGTTTTTT
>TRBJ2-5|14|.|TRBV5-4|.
CASSLDRGSETQYF
TGTGCCAGCAGCTTGGACCGGGGGTCAGAGACCCAGTACTTC
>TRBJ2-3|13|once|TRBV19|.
CASSRSPGDTQYF
TGTGCCAGTAGTCGGTCCCCAGGAGATACGCAGTATTTT
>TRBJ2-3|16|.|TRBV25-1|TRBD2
CASSEWTSGGTDTQYF
TGTGCCAGCAGTGAATGGACTAGCGGAGGCACAGATACGCAGTATTTT
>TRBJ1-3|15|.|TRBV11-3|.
CASSFGRASGNTIYF
TGTGCCAGCAGCTTCGGCAGGGCCTCTGGAAACACCATATATTTT
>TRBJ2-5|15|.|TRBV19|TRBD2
CASSSQREMGETQYF
TGTGCCAGTAGTTCCCAGCGGGAGATGGGAGAGACCCAGTACTTC
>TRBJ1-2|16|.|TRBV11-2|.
CASSLGYQEANYGYTF
TGTGCCAGCAGCTTAGGGTATCAAGAGGCTAACTATGGCTACACCTTC
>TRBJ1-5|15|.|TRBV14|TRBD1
CASSLGTGSNQPQHF
TGTGCCAGCAGCCTCGGGACAGGGAGCAATCAGCCCCAGCATTTT
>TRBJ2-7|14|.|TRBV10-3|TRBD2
CAISVAGINYEQYF
TGTGCCATCAGTGTAGCGGGAATAAACTACGAGCAGTACTTC